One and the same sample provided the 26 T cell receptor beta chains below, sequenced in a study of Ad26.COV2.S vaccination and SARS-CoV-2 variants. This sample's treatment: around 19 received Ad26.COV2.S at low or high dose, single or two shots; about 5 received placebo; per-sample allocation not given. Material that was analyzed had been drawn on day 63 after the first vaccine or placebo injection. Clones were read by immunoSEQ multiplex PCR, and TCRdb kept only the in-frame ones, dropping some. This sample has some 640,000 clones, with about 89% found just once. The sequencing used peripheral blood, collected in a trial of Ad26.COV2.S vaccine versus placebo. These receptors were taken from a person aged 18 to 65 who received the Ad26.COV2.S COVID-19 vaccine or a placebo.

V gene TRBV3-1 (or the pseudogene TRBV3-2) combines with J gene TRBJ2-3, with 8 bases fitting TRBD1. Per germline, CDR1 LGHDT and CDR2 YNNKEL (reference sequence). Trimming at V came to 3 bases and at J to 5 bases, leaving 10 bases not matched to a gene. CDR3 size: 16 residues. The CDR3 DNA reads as TGTGCCAGCAGCCACGAAGGGACCAGGGGGCGAGATACGCAGTATTTT. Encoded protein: CASSHEGTRGRDTQYF.

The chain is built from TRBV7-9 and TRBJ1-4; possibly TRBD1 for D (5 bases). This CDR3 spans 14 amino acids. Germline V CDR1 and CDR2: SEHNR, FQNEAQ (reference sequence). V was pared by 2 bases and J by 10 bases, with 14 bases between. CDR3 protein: CASSLMQGEGKLFF. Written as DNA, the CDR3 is TGTGCCAGCAGCTTAATGCAGGGTGAAGGAAAACTGTTTTTT.

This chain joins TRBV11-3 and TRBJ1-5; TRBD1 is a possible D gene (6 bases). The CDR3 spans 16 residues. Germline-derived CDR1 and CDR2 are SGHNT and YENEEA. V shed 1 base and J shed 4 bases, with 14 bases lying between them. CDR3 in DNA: TGTGCCAGCAGCTTAGCGGGTCTCAGGGGAAATCAGCCCCAGCATTTT. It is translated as CASSLAGLRGNQPQHF.

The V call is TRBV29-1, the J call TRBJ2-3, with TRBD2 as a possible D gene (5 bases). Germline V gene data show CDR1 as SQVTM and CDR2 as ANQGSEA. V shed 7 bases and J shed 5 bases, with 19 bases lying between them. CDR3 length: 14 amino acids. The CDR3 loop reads CSGSWTGFRDTQYF. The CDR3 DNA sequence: TGCAGCGGAAGCTGGACTGGGTTTAGAGATACGCAGTATTTT.

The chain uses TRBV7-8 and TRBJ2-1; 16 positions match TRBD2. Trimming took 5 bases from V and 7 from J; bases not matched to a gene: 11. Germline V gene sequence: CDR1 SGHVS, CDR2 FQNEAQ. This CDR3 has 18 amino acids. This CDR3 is CASSGRGLAGGVGNEQFF. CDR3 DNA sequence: TGTGCCAGCAGCGGCCGGGGACTAGCGGGAGGGGTGGGGAATGAGCAGTTCTTC.

CDR3 in amino acids: CSVGGPQYSYEQYF. CDR3 coding DNA: TGCAGCGTTGGCGGGCCTCAATACTCCTACGAGCAGTACTTC. This chain joins TRBV29-1 and TRBJ2-7, with D perhaps TRBD2 (5 bases). The ends were cut back, 4 bases at V and 0 bases at J, with 13 bases in the middle. The CDR3 spans 14 residues. The germline V gene encodes CDR1 SQVTM and CDR2 ANQGSEA.

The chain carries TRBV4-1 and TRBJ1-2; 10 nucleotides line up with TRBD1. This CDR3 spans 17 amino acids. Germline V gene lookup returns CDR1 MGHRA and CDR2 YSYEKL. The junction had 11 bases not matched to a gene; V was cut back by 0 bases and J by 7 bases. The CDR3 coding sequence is TGCGCCAGCAGCCAAGATTGGGTCGGGGACAGGGGTAGTGGCTACACCTTC. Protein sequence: CASSQDWVGDRGSGYTF.

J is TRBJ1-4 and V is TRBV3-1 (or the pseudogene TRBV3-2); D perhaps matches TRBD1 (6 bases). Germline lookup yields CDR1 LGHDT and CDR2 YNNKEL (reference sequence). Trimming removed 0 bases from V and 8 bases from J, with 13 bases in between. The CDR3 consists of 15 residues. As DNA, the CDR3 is TGTGCCAGCAGCCAAGAGTATCAGGGGTGGGAAAAACTGTTTTTT. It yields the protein CASSQEYQGWEKLFF.

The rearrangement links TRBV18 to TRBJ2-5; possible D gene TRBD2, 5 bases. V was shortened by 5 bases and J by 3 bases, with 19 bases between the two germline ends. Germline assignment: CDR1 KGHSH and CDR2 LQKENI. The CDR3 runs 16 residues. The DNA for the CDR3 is TGTGCCAGCTCAGCGCCCATGTATCCGGGAAAAGAGACCCAGTACTTC. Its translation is CASSAPMYPGKETQYF.

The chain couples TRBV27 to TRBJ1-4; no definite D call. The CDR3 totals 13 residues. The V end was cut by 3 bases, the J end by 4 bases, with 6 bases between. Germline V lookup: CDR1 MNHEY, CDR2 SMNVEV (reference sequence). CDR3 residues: CASSFFSNEKLFF. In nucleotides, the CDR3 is TGTGCCAGCAGTTTTTTTAGTAATGAAAAACTGTTTTTT.

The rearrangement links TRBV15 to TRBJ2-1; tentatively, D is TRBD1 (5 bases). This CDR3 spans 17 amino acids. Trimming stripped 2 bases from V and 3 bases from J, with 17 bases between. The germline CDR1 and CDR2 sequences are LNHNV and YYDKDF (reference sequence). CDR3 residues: CATSRPVSRVHYNEQFF. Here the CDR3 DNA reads TGTGCCACCAGCAGACCCGTCAGCAGGGTGCACTACAATGAGCAGTTCTTC.

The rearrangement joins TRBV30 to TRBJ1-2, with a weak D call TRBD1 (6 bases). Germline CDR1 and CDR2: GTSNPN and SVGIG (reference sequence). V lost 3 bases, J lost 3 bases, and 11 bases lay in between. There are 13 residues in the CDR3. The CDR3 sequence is CAWRGGAYYGYTF. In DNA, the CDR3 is TGTGCCTGGAGAGGGGGGGCTTACTATGGCTACACCTTC.

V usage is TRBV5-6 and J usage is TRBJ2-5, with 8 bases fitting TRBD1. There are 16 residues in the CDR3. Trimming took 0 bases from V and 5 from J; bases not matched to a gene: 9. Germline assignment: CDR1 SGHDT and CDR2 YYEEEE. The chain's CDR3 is CASSLALAGGWETQYF. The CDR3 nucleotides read TGTGCCAGCAGCTTGGCCTTGGCAGGGGGCTGGGAGACCCAGTACTTC.

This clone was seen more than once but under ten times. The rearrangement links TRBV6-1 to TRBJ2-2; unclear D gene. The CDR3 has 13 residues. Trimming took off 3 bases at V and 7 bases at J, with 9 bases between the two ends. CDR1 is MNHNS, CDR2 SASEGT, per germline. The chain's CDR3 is CASSEYEGGELFF. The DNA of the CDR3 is TGTGCCAGCAGTGAGTATGAAGGCGGGGAGCTGTTTTTT.

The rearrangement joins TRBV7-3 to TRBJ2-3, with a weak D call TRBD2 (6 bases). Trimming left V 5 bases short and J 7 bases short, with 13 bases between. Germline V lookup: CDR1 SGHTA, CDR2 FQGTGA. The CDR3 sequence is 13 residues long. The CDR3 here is CASSPQGLYTQYF. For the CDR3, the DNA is TGTGCCAGCAGCCCTCAGGGACTTTATACGCAGTATTTT.

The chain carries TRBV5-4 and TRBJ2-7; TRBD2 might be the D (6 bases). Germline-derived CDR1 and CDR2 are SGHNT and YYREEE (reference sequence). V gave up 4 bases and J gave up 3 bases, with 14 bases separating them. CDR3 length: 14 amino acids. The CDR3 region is CASSTAGRSYEQYF. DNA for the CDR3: TGTGCCAGCAGCACCGCGGGACGAAGCTACGAGCAGTACTTC.

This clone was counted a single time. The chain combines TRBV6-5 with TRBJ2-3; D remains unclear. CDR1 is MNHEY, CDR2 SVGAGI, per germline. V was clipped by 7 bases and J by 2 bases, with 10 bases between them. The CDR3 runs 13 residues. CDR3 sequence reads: CASMLSPTDTQYF. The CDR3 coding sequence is TGTGCCAGCATGCTCTCTCCCACAGATACGCAGTATTTT.

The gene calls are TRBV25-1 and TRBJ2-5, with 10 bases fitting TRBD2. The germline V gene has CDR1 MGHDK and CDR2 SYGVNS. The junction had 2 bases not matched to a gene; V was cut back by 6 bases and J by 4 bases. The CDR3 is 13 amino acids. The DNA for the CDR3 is TGTGCCAGCAGGCTAGCGGGAGTAGAGACCCAGTACTTC. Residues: CASRLAGVETQYF.

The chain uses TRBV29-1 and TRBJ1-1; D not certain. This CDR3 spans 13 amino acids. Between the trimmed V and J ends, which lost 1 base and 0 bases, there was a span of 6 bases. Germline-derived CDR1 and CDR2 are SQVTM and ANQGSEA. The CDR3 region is CSVEGGMNTEAFF. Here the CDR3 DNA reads TGCAGCGTTGAAGGAGGGATGAACACTGAAGCTTTCTTT.

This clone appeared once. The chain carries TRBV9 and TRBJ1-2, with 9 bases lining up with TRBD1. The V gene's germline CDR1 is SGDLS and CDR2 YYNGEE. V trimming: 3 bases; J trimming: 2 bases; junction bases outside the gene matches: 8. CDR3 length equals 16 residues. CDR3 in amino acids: CASSATGGSGNYGYTF. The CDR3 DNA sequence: TGTGCCAGCAGCGCGACAGGGGGGAGTGGAAACTATGGCTACACCTTC.

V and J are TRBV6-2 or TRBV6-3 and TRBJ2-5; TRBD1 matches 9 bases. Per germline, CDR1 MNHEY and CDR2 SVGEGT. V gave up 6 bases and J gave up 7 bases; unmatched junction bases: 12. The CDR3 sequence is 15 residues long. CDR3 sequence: CASSRTGTGRLTQYF. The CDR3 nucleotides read TGTGCCAGCAGCCGGACCGGGACAGGGCGTCTGACCCAGTACTTC.

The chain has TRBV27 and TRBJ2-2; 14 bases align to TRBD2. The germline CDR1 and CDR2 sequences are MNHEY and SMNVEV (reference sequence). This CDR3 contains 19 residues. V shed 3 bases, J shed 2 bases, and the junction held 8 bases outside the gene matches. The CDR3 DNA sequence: TGTGCCAGCAGTTTTTCCGGACTAGCGGGGGGAAAAAACACCGGGGAGCTGTTTTTT. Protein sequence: CASSFSGLAGGKNTGELFF.

The DNA for the CDR3 is TGTGCCAGCAGTCTAGCGGGAGAGCCCTACGAGCAGTACTTC. Translating it yields CASSLAGEPYEQYF. The V gene is TRBV6-5, the J gene TRBJ2-7, with 10 positions matching TRBD2. This CDR3 comprises 14 residues. The V and J ends lost 5 bases and 2 bases, in that order; junction bases with no gene match: 3. The germline gives CDR1 MNHEY, CDR2 SVGAGI.

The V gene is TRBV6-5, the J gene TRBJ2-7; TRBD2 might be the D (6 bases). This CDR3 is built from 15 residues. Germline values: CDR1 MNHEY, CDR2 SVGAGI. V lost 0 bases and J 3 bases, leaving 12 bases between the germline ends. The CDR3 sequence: CASSYSRESGYEQYF. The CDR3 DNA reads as TGTGCCAGCAGTTACTCCCGGGAGTCGGGCTACGAGCAGTACTTC.

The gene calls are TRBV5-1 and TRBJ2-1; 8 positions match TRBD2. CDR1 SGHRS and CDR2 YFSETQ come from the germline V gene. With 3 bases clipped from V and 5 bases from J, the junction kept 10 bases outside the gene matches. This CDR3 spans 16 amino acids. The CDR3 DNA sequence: TGCGCCAGCAGCTCAGGCCCCGGGGGGGCGGACAATGAGCAGTTCTTC. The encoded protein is CASSSGPGGADNEQFF.

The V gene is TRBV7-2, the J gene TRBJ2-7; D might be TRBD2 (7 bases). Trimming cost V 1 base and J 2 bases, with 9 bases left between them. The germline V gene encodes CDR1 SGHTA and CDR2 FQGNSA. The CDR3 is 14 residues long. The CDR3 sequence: CASSLEGGAYEQYF. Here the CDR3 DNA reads TGTGCCAGCAGCTTAGAGGGGGGGGCCTACGAGCAGTACTTC.